The rows below give T cell receptor beta chains drawn from one sample of a study of identical twins. MiXCR, run by TCRdb on the 5' RACE reads, gives a single entry per CDR3 protein. The sample carries 250,000 to 350,000 distinct CDR3 sequences, less than 9.5% recorded once. In addition, the sample was reused for a study of yellow fever vaccine responses in identical twins.

Sample: CD8+ T cells sorted from blood. The receptor set was obtained from a woman under 30 in good health. Each CDR3 is given with its conserved first and last residue. The D gene is left open where the match is weak. The size field is filled for only some rows; it gives once, few, many or a size class.

size | J | V | D | CDR3 | DNA
few | TRBJ2-6 | TRBV29-1 | - | CSVEEVGANVLTF | TGCAGCGTTGAAGAGGTCGGGGCCAACGTCCTGACTTTC
- | TRBJ2-2 | TRBV7-8 | TRBD1 | CASSFLTGRTTGELFF | TGTGCCAGCAGCTTCTTGACAGGGCGAACTACCGGGGAGCTGTTTTTT
many | TRBJ2-7 | TRBV10-3 | - | CAISEDRAEQYF | TGTGCCATCAGTGAGGACCGGGCCGAGCAGTACTTC
few | TRBJ1-2 | TRBV9 | - | CASSVENPGNYGYTF | TGTGCCAGCAGCGTAGAAAATCCAGGAAACTATGGCTACACCTTC
few | TRBJ2-5 | TRBV6-1 | - | CASKDFTQETQYF | TGTGCCAGCAAGGACTTCACCCAAGAGACCCAGTACTTC
many | TRBJ2-1 | TRBV24-1 | - | CATSDFRGSYNEQFF | TGTGCCACCAGTGATTTCCGGGGTTCCTACAATGAGCAGTTCTTC
- | TRBJ2-4 | TRBV20-1 | TRBD1 | CSANPGAGGVDIQYF | TGCAGTGCCAACCCCGGGGCAGGGGGCGTGGACATTCAGTACTTC
- | TRBJ2-5 | TRBV6-1 | - | CASRGGEYQETQYF | TGTGCCAGCAGAGGGGGGGAGTACCAAGAGACCCAGTACTTC
few | TRBJ2-1 | TRBV4-1 | TRBD2 | CASSQRTSEDPYGEQFF | TGCGCCAGCAGCCAGAGGACTAGCGAAGATCCTTATGGGGAGCAGTTCTTC
once | TRBJ2-1 | TRBV6-5 | - | CASSFQGFINEQFF | TGTGCCAGCAGTTTTCAGGGGTTCATAAATGAGCAGTTCTTC
many | TRBJ1-2 | TRBV29-1 | - | CSVEEGYGYTF | TGCAGCGTTGAAGAGGGCTATGGCTACACCTTC
- | TRBJ2-7 | TRBV4-2 | TRBD1 | CASSQERQGAYYEQYF | TGTGCCAGCAGCCAGGAACGACAGGGGGCTTATTACGAGCAGTACTTC
- | TRBJ2-1 | TRBV4-3 | TRBD2 | CASSQPAGVRNEQFF | TGCGCCAGCAGCCAACCGGCGGGAGTGCGGAATGAGCAGTTCTTC
- | TRBJ2-3 | TRBV7-9 | - | CASSTDDTQYF | TGTGCCAGCAGCACCGACGATACGCAGTATTTT
few | TRBJ2-7 | TRBV20-1 | - | CSARAGAASYEQYF | TGCAGTGCTAGAGCGGGAGCGGCTTCCTACGAGCAGTACTTC
- | TRBJ2-7 | TRBV7-9 | - | CASSYLSRSPYEQYF | TGTGCCAGCAGCTACCTATCCCGGTCCCCCTACGAGCAGTACTTC
many | TRBJ2-7 | TRBV3-1 | - | CASSQDRGQFSYEQYF | TGTGCCAGCAGCCAAGATCGAGGACAGTTCTCCTACGAGCAGTACTTC
many | TRBJ1-2 | TRBV12-3/TRBV12-4 | - | CASIDRLVGYGYTF | TGTGCCAGCATTGACAGACTGGTTGGCTATGGCTACACCTTC
- | TRBJ2-7 | TRBV4-3 | TRBD1 | CASSQGQGVVYEQYF | TGCGCCAGCAGCCAAGGACAGGGAGTGGTCTACGAGCAGTACTTC
many | TRBJ2-5 | TRBV27 | - | CASSLGRTGQETQYF | TGTGCCAGCAGTTTGGGTCGGACCGGGCAAGAGACCCAGTACTTC
many | TRBJ2-2 | TRBV6-5 | - | CASSYLGELFF | TGTGCCAGCAGTTACCTCGGGGAGCTGTTTTTT
few | TRBJ1-2 | TRBV7-9 | - | CASSSPGRNYGYTF | TGTGCCAGCAGCTCCCCCGGACGGAACTATGGCTACACCTTC
- | TRBJ2-7 | TRBV20-1 | - | CSARRIGGAEQYF | TGCAGTGCTAGGAGGATAGGGGGAGCCGAGCAGTACTTC
few | TRBJ2-5 | TRBV24-1 | TRBD1 | CATSDSGGQEETQYF | TGTGCCACCAGTGATTCGGGCGGACAGGAGGAGACCCAGTACTTC
many | TRBJ1-5 | TRBV6-2/TRBV6-3 | TRBD1 | CAAGTGIHQPQHF | TGTGCCGCAGGGACAGGGATTCATCAGCCCCAGCATTTT
few | TRBJ1-6 | TRBV5-1 | - | CASSLEGSLLHF | TGCGCCAGCAGCTTAGAGGGATCTCTCCTCCACTTT
- | TRBJ2-1 | TRBV12-3/TRBV12-4 | - | CACCFPFSAGKDHNEQFF | TGTGCCTGCTGTTTTCCTTTCTCAGCCGGGAAAGACCACAATGAGCAGTTCTTC
- | TRBJ2-7 | TRBV20-1 | - | CSARDQDQGVTYEQYF | TGCAGTGCTAGAGATCAGGACCAGGGTGTGACCTACGAGCAGTACTTC
many | TRBJ2-3 | TRBV6-5 | TRBD2 | CASSYFQRERTDTQYF | TGTGCCAGCAGTTACTTCCAGCGGGAGCGCACAGATACGCAGTATTTT
many | TRBJ2-1 | TRBV28 | - | CASSSGQVLVEQFF | TGTGCCAGCAGTTCGGGACAAGTCCTCGTCGAGCAGTTCTTC
many | TRBJ1-6 | TRBV20-1 | - | CSARDRTDNSPLHF | TGCAGTGCTAGAGACCGGACAGATAATTCACCCCTCCACTTT
many | TRBJ2-2 | TRBV20-1 | TRBD2 | CSARLAGDRGELFF | TGCAGTGCTAGATTAGCGGGGGATCGAGGGGAGCTGTTTTTT
many | TRBJ2-3 | TRBV7-2 | TRBD1 | CASSFDRGSSTDTQYF | TGTGCCAGCAGCTTTGACAGGGGTTCTAGCACAGATACGCAGTATTTT
few | TRBJ1-1 | TRBV6-1 | - | CASVTGDLNTEAFF | TGTGCCAGTGTGACGGGGGATCTGAACACTGAAGCTTTCTTT
many | TRBJ1-1 | TRBV4-1 | - | CASSQDTEAFF | TGCGCCAGCAGCCAAGACACTGAAGCTTTCTTT
many | TRBJ2-1 | TRBV4-2 | TRBD2 | CASSQDISGRGEQFF | TGTGCCAGCAGCCAAGATATTAGCGGGAGAGGTGAGCAGTTCTTC
- | TRBJ2-3 | TRBV7-8 | TRBD2 | CASSLAPGLALADTQYF | TGTGCCAGCAGCTTAGCCCCCGGACTAGCACTCGCAGATACGCAGTATTTT
- | TRBJ1-5 | TRBV2 | TRBD1 | CASRSGQGTQPQHF | TGTGCCAGCAGATCGGGACAGGGTACTCAGCCCCAGCATTTT
few | TRBJ2-7 | TRBV20-1 | - | CSAPEGDLRPYEQYF | TGCAGTGCTCCCGAAGGGGACCTACGGCCCTACGAGCAGTACTTC
- | TRBJ2-5 | TRBV20-1 | TRBD1 | CSARGRGLETQYF | TGCAGTGCTAGAGGCAGGGGGCTTGAGACCCAGTACTTC
- | TRBJ2-1 | TRBV6-5 | - | CASSYSNLAGIAYNEQFF | TGTGCCAGCAGTTACTCGAATCTCGCGGGGATTGCGTACAATGAGCAGTTCTTC
- | TRBJ2-7 | TRBV5-5 | - | CASSLIGGRGAASYEQYF | TGTGCCAGCAGCTTGATCGGAGGGAGGGGGGCGGCCTCCTACGAGCAGTACTTC
- | TRBJ2-5 | TRBV29-1 | - | CSVGGEETQYF | TGCAGCGTAGGCGGTGAAGAGACCCAGTACTTC
- | TRBJ2-7 | TRBV7-9 | TRBD1 | CASSVDRVEQYF | TGTGCCAGCAGCGTCGACAGGGTGGAGCAGTACTTC
many | TRBJ2-5 | TRBV7-9 | TRBD2 | CASLLAGYETQYF | TGTGCCAGCTTACTAGCGGGGTATGAGACCCAGTACTTC
- | TRBJ1-1 | TRBV6-2/TRBV6-3 | - | CASTEGSLLNTEAFF | TGTGCCAGCACCGAGGGATCCCTTCTGAACACTGAAGCTTTCTTT
few | TRBJ2-7 | TRBV14 | - | CASSQDTSFNEQYF | TGTGCCAGCAGCCAAGATACTAGTTTCAACGAGCAGTACTTC
- | TRBJ1-1 | TRBV4-3 | TRBD1 | CASSWGQGSTEAFF | TGCGCCAGCAGCTGGGGACAGGGAAGTACTGAAGCTTTCTTT
many | TRBJ1-1 | TRBV7-6 | - | CASSPGLEAFF | TGTGCCAGCAGCCCAGGACTTGAAGCTTTCTTT
- | TRBJ2-1 | TRBV24-1 | TRBD1 | CATSDSPDRGPQNEQFF | TGTGCCACCAGTGATTCCCCGGACAGGGGCCCTCAAAATGAGCAGTTCTTC
many | TRBJ2-1 | TRBV20-1 | - | CSVALVRGPEQFF | TGCAGTGTTGCATTGGTTCGGGGCCCTGAGCAGTTCTTC
few | TRBJ2-2 | TRBV7-9 | TRBD1 | CASSPDRGLVTGELFF | TGTGCCAGCAGCCCCGACAGGGGGCTTGTCACCGGGGAGCTGTTTTTT
- | TRBJ2-1 | TRBV24-1 | - | CATGRSYNEQFF | TGTGCCACCGGCCGCTCCTACAATGAGCAGTTCTTC
many | TRBJ2-3 | TRBV6-1 | TRBD2 | CASSPHGIAGEDTQYF | TGTGCCAGCAGTCCCCATGGAATAGCGGGAGAAGATACGCAGTATTTT